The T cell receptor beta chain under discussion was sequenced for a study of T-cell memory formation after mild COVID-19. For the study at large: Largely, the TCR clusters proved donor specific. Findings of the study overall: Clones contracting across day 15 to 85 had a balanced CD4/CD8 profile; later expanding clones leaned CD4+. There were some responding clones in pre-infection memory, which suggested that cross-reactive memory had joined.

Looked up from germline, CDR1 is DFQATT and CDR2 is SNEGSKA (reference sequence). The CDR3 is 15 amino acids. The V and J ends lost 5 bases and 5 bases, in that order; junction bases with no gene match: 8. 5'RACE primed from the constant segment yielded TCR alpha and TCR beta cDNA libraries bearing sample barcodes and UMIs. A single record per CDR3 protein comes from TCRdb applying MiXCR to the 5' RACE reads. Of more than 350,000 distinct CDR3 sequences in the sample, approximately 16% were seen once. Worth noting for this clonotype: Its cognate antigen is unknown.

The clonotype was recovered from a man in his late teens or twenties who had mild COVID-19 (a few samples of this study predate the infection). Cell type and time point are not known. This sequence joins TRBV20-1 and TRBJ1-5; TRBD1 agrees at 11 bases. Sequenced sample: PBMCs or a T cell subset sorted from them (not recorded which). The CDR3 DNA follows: TGCAGTGCTTCCCCCGGGACAGGGGGACATCAGCCCCAGCATTTT. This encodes CSASPGTGGHQPQHF.